The 7 T cell receptor beta chains below were found in one sample sequenced in a study of PD-L1 blockade in urothelial cancer. TCRdb's copy holds only in-frame clones and misses some; the assay was immunoSEQ multiplex PCR. This sample carries 12,000 to 15,000 clones, over 75% of them seen once, and the ten largest clones take 13% to 15%. Sequenced here: PBMCs, sampled around atezolizumab (anti-PD-L1) treatment. Receptor source: a man in his 70s with urothelial cancer.

The chain has TRBV7-6 and TRBJ2-6; D gene unclear. This CDR3 has 16 residues. Trimming took 7 bases from V and 2 from J, leaving 15 bases between them. Per germline, CDR1 SGHVS and CDR2 FNYEAQ. CDR3 DNA: TGTGCCAGCACCGAACCCGACACGGCTGGGGCCAACGTCCTGACTTTC. It codes for CASTEPDTAGANVLTF.

The V gene is TRBV5-6, the J gene TRBJ2-3; the D gene is possibly TRBD2 (5 bases). Germline V gene lookup returns CDR1 SGHDT and CDR2 YYEEEE. The CDR3 sequence is 17 residues long. Trimming cost V 0 bases and J 4 bases, with 18 bases left between them. In DNA, the CDR3 is TGTGCCAGCAGCTTGGGAGGCCTCACCCCGCGGGCAGATACGCAGTATTTT. Amino acid sequence: CASSLGGLTPRADTQYF.

V gene TRBV28 combines with J gene TRBJ1-5; 9 bases fit TRBD1. From germline, CDR1 is MDHEN and CDR2 SYDVKM. V dropped 6 bases and J dropped 2; count of bases not matched to a gene: 11. This CDR3 comprises 17 residues. CDR3: CASSPPTGGYRNQPQHF. In DNA, the CDR3 is TGTGCCAGCAGCCCACCTACAGGGGGCTATCGCAATCAGCCCCAGCATTTT. Variable domain in full (rest from reference TRBV28 and TRBJ1-5): DVKVTQSSRYLVKRTGEKVFLECVQDMDHENMFWYRQDPGLGLRLIYFSYDVKMKEKGDIPEGYSVSREKKERFSLILESASTNQTSMYLCASSPPTGGYRNQPQHFGDGTRLSIL.

The rearrangement uses TRBV5-1 and TRBJ1-3; D not certain. Trimming cost V 6 bases and J 1 base, with 11 bases left between them. This CDR3 is built from 14 residues. Germline V CDR1 and CDR2: SGHRS, YFSETQ. The DNA of the CDR3 is TGCGCCAGCACCCCCGCGGGGTCTGGAAACACCATATATTTT. Translation gives CASTPAGSGNTIYF.

This rearrangement joins TRBV14 to TRBJ1-1; D is uncertain. The V end lost 7 bases, the J end lost 7 bases, and 22 bases lay between the germline ends. This CDR3 has 15 amino acids. CDR1 SGHDN and CDR2 FVKESK come from the germline V gene. The CDR3 DNA follows: TGTGCCAGCACCCGGGTGCCCGACCTTCTAGTTGAAGCTTTCTTT. Encoded protein: CASTRVPDLLVEAFF.

This chain uses TRBV10-3 with TRBJ2-7, with 8 bases identical to TRBD1. The CDR3 is made up of 12 amino acids. J lost 6 bases, V lost 6 bases, and 4 bases had no gene match. Per the germline V gene, CDR1 is ENHRY and CDR2 is SYGVKD. CDR3 nucleotide sequence: TGTGCCATCAGGGATGGACAGGGCGAGCAGTACTTC. Translated, it gives CAIRDGQGEQYF.

The J gene is TRBJ2-5, the V gene TRBV30; D is possibly TRBD2 (7 bases). Germline assignment: CDR1 GTSNPN and CDR2 SVGIG (reference sequence). CDR3 size: 13 residues. Trimming took off 0 bases at V and 5 bases at J, with 10 bases between the two ends. The chain's CDR3 is CAWSVGGPETQYF. CDR3 bases: TGTGCCTGGAGTGTCGGGGGGCCCGAGACCCAGTACTTC.